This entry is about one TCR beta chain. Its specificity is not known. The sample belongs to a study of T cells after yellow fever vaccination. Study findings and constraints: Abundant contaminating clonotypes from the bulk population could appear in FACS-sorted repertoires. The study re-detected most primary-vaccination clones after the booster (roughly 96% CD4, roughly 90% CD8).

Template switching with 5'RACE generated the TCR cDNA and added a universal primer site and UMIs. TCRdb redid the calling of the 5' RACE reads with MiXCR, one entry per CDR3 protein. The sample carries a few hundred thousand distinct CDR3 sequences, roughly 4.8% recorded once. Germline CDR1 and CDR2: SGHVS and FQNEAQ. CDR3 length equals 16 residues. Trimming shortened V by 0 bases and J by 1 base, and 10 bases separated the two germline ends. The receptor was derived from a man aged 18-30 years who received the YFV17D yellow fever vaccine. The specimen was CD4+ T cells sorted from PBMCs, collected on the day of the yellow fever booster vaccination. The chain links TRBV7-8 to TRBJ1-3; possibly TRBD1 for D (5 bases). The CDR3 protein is CASSLAGGASGNTIYF. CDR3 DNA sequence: TGTGCCAGCAGCTTAGCGGGAGGGGCTTCTGGAAACACCATATATTTT. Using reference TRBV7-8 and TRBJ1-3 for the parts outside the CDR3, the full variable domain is GAGVSQSPRYKVAKRGQDVALRCDPISGHVSLFWYQQALGQGPEFLTYFQNEAQLDKSGLPSDRFFAERPEGSVSTLKIQRTQQEDSAVYLCASSLAGGASGNTIYFGEGSWLTVV.